Listed below are T cell receptor beta chains from one sample, sequenced in a study of shared clonotypes between healthy human individuals. TCRdb keeps only in-frame clones here, not all; method: immunoSEQ multiplex PCR. The data show about 680,000 clones, 73% seen once. The sample comprised memory CD4+ T cells sorted from blood. These receptors were collected from a woman under 40 in good health. CDR3s include the opening cysteine and the closing phenylalanine or tryptophan. A D gene is named only where the DNA matches it firmly. Only some rows state a clone size, as once, few, many or a class for expanded clones.

.	.	TRBJ2-2	TRBV30	TGTGCCTGGAGTCTTGGCGCCGGGGAGCTGTTTTTT	CAWSLGAGELFF
TRBD2	few	TRBJ2-7	TRBV4-1	TGCGCCAGCAGCCAAGATCAACTAGCGGGCCGCGCCTACGAGCAGTACTTC	CASSQDQLAGRAYEQYF
TRBD2	.	TRBJ2-5	TRBV7-2	TGTGCCAGCAGCCGGGCCCCTCCTAGCGGGAGCGGGAAGACCCAGTACTTC	CASSRAPPSGSGKTQYF
.	.	TRBJ2-6	TRBV28	TGTGCCAGCAGTTTATTGGTAGCGGCCCCCGTCCTGACTTTC	CASSLLVAAPVLTF
.	.	TRBJ2-1	TRBV4-1	TGCGCCAGCAGCCAAGATTTGGGGTACCCTTACAATGAGCAGTTCTTC	CASSQDLGYPYNEQFF
TRBD1	.	TRBJ1-5	TRBV6-5	TGTGCCAGCAGTTACCAGGGGGTGGGAGAGCCCCAGCATTTT	CASSYQGVGEPQHF
.	.	TRBJ1-1	TRBV18	TGTGCCAGCTCAATTGGTGCAATGAACACTGAAGCTTTCTTT	CASSIGAMNTEAFF
TRBD1	.	TRBJ2-7	TRBV15	TGTGCCACCAGCAGAGCCCCCAACGCAGGACAGGGCTACGAGCAGTACTTC	CATSRAPNAGQGYEQYF
.	.	TRBJ2-1	TRBV5-4	TGTGCCAGCAGCGTGGGGGGCTCAACGCCCCAATTCTTC	CASSVGGSTPQFF
.	.	TRBJ2-7	TRBV28	TGTGCCAGCAGTTCTCCCGGGACGGGGCCCTACGAGCAGTACTTC	CASSSPGTGPYEQYF
.	.	TRBJ1-5	TRBV5-8	TGTGCCAGCAGCTTGGCCGTCCGGGGTCCCCAGCATTTT	CASSLAVRGPQHF
TRBD2	.	TRBJ2-2	TRBV7-8	TGTGCCAGCAGCTCCGGGACTAGCGGGAGTTTTAGGACCGGGGAGCTGTTTTTT	CASSSGTSGSFRTGELFF
TRBD1	.	TRBJ2-7	TRBV7-2	TGTGCCAGCAGCCCAGCGACAGGGCCCTACGAGCAGTACTTC	CASSPATGPYEQYF
.	once	TRBJ1-1	TRBV25-1	TGTGCCAGCAGTGATTTTGGAGTTGAAGCTTTCTTT	CASSDFGVEAFF
.	.	TRBJ1-2	TRBV11-2	TGTGCCAGCAGCTTAGGCGTTTCCAGCGGGTATGGCTACACCTTC	CASSLGVSSGYGYTF
.	once	TRBJ2-7	TRBV25-1	TGTGCCAGCAGTGGAAGGACAGAACCTTTCGCCGAGCAGTACTTC	CASSGRTEPFAEQYF
.	.	TRBJ2-7	TRBV5-6	TGTGCCAGCAGCTTGGTTGCGGTATCCGAGCAGTACTTC	CASSLVAVSEQYF
.	.	TRBJ1-1	TRBV9	TGTGCCAGCAGCGCGGTCGGGGAGAACACTGAAGCTTTCTTT	CASSAVGENTEAFF
TRBD2	once	TRBJ2-3	TRBV27	TGTGCCAGCAGTTTCTGGCGGGAGGACACAGATACGCAGTATTTT	CASSFWREDTDTQYF
TRBD2	.	TRBJ2-1	TRBV6-5	TGTGCCAGCAGTTCTCCGCTGTCGGGACTAGTCAATGAGCAGTTCTTC	CASSSPLSGLVNEQFF
.	.	TRBJ1-1	TRBV28	TGTGCCAGCAGTTTAACCAACAGGAACACTGAAGCTTTCTTT	CASSLTNRNTEAFF
TRBD1	once	TRBJ1-2	TRBV6-1	TGTGCCAGCAGTGAGCTACAGGGGGATGGCTACACCTTC	CASSELQGDGYTF
.	once	TRBJ2-7	TRBV4-2	TGTGCCAGCAGCCAAACCCGGACGGTCGCCTACGAGCAGTACTTC	CASSQTRTVAYEQYF